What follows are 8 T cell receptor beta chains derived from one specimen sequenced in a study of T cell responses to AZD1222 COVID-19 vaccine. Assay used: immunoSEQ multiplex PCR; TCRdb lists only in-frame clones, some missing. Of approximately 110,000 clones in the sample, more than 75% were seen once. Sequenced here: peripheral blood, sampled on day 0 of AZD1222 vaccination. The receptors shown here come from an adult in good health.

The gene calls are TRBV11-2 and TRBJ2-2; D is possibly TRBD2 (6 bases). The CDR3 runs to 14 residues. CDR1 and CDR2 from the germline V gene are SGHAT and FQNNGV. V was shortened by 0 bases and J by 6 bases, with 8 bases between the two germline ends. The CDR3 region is CASSLDREAGELFF. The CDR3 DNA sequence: TGTGCCAGCAGCTTAGATAGGGAGGCCGGGGAGCTGTTTTTT.

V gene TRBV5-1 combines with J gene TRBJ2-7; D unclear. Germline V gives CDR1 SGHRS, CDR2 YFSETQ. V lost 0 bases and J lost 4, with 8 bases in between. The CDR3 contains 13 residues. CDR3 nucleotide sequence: TGCGCCAGCAGCTTGGGATTAGGTTACGAGCAGTACTTC. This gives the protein CASSLGLGYEQYF. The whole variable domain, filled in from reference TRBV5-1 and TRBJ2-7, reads KAGVTQTPRYLIKTRGQQVTLSCSPISGHRSVSWYQQTPGQGLQFLFEYFSETQRNKGNFPGRFSGRQFSNSRSEMNVSTLELGDSALYLCASSLGLGYEQYFGPGTRLTVT.

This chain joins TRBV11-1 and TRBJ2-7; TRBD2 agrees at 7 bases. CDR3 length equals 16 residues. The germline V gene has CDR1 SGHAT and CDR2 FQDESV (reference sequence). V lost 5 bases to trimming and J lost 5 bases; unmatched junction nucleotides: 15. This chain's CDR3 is CASSTRAGTTMHEQYF. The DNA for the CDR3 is TGTGCCAGCAGCACCCGTGCCGGGACTACTATGCACGAGCAGTACTTC. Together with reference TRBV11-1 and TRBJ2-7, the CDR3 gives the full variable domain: EAEVAQSPRYKITEKSQAVAFWCDPISGHATLYWYRQILGQGPELLVQFQDESVVDDSQLPKDRFSAERLKGVDSTLKIQPAELGDSAMYLCASSTRAGTTMHEQYFGPGTRLTVT.

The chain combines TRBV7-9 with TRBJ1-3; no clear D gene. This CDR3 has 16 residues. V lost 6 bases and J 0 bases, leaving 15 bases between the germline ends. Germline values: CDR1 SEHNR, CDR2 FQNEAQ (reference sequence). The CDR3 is CASRLMEASSGNTIYF. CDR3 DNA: TGTGCCAGCAGACTGATGGAAGCCAGCTCTGGAAACACCATATATTTT.

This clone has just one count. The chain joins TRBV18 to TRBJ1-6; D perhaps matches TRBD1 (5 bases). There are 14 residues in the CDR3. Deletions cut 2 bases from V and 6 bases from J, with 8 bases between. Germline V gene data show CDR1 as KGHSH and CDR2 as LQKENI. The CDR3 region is CASSPVGGNSPLHF. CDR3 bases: TGTGCCAGCTCACCAGTGGGGGGTAATTCACCCCTCCACTTT.

The CDR3 region is CASRLSGGRGTQYF. In nucleotides, the CDR3 is TGTGCCAGCAGACTGAGCGGGGGTAGGGGTACGCAGTATTTT. The rearrangement links TRBV7-9 to TRBJ2-3, with 8 positions matching TRBD2. V dropped 6 bases and J dropped 8; count of bases not matched to a gene: 10. Germline CDR1 is SEHNR and CDR2 is FQNEAQ (reference sequence). The CDR3 consists of 14 residues.

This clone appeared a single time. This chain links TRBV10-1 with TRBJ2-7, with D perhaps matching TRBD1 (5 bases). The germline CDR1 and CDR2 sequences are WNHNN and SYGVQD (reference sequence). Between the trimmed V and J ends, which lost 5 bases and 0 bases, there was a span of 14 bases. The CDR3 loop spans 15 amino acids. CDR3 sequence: CASSWGRLGSYEQYF. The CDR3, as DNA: TGCGCCAGCAGTTGGGGCCGCTTGGGCTCCTACGAGCAGTACTTC.

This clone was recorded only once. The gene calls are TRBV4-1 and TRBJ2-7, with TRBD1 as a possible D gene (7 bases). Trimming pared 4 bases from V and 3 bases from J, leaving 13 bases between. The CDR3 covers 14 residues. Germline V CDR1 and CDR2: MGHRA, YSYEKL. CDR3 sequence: CASSLQGGLYEQYF. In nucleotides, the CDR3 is TGCGCCAGCAGCCTCCAGGGGGGACTCTACGAGCAGTACTTC.